The entry below gives a single T cell receptor (beta chain) sequence along with its context. The sample is drawn from a study of blood T cells in healthy people across ages. The CDR3 has 13 amino acids. V lost 5 bases and J lost 5, with 9 bases in between. CDR1 is LNHNV, CDR2 YYDKDF, per germline (reference sequence). With a J-beta primer mix and a sample-barcoded 5' primer, a second PCR ran about 6 to 11 cycles. TCRdb called the 5' RACE reads again in MiXCR, with one record for every CDR3 protein. The data contain more than 1,000,000 distinct CDR3 sequences, under 30% of them singletons. The sample also formed part of further work on T cells of mothers and their children. That investigation notes: Donation came from three healthy Caucasian mothers together with their six children. The extracted RNA was employed in its entirety for cDNA synthesis, at roughly 1.5 ug per 15 ul.

Sequencing was performed on blood. The J gene is TRBJ1-4, the V gene TRBV15; D is unresolved. This TCR was sampled from a girl aged 2-10 years in good health. The CDR3 loop reads CATSPGRNEKLFF. The CDR3 DNA reads as TGTGCCACCAGCCCTGGTAGGAATGAAAAACTGTTTTTT.